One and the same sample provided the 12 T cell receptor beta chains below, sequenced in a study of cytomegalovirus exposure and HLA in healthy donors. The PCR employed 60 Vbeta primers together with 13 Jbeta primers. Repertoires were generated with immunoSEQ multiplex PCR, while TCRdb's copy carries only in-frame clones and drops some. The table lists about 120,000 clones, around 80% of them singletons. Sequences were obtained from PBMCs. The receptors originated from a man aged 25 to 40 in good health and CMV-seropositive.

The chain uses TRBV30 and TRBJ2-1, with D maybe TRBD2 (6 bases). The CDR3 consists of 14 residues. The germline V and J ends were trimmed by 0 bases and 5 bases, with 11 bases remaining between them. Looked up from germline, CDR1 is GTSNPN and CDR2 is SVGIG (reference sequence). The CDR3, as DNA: TGTGCCTGGAGTGTTGGGACTTCTGACAATGAGCAGTTCTTC. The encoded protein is CAWSVGTSDNEQFF.

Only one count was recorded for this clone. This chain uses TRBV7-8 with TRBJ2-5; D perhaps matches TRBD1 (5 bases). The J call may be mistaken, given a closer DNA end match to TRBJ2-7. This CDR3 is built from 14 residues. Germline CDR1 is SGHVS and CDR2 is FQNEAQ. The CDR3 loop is CASSLGKGPYEQYF. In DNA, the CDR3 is TGTGCCAGCAGCTTAGGGAAGGGGCCTTACGAGCAGTACTTC.

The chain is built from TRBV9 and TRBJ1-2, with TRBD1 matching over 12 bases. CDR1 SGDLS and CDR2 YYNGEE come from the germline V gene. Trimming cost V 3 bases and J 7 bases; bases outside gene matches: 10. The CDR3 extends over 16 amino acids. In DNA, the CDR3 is TGTGCCAGCAGCGCCCGCCCGGGACAGGGGGCAGGTGGCTACACCTTC. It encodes CASSARPGQGAGGYTF.

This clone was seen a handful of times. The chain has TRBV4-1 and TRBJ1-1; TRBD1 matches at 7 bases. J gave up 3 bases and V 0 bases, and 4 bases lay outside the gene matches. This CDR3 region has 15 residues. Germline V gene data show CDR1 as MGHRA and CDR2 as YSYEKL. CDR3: CASSQDNRGYTEAFF. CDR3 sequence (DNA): TGCGCCAGCAGCCAAGATAACAGGGGTTACACTGAAGCTTTCTTT.

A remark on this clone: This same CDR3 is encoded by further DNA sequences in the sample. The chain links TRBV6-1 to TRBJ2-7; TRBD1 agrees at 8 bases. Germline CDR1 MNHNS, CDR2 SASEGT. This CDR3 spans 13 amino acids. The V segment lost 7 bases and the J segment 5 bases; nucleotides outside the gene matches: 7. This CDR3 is CASNKPGGDEQYF. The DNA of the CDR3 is TGTGCCAGCAACAAACCAGGGGGCGACGAGCAGTACTTC.

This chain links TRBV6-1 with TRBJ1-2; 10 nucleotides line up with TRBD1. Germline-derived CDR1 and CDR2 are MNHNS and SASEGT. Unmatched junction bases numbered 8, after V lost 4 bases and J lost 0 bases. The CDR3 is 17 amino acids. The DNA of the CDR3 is TGTGCCAGCAGTGGTTGGACAGGGGGGACTTCTAACTATGGCTACACCTTC. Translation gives CASSGWTGGTSNYGYTF.

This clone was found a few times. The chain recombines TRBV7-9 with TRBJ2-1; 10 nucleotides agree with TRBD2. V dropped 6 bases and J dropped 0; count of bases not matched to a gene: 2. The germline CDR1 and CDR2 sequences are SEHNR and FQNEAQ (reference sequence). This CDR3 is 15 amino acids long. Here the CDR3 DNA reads TGTGCCAGCAGTGCTAGCGGGAGCTCCTACAATGAGCAGTTCTTC. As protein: CASSASGSSYNEQFF.

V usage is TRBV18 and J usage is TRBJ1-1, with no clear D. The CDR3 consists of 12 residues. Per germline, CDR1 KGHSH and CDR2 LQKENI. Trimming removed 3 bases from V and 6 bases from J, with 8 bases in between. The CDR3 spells CASSPTSSEAFF. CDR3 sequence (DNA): TGTGCCAGCTCACCGACTTCATCTGAAGCTTTCTTT.

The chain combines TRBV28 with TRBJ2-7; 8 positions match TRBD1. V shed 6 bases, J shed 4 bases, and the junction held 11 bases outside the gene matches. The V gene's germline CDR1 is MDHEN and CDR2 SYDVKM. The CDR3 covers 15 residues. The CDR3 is CASRPTGEYKYEQYF. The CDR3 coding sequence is TGTGCCAGCAGACCGACAGGGGAGTATAAGTACGAGCAGTACTTC. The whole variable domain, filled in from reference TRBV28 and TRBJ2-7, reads DVKVTQSSRYLVKRTGEKVFLECVQDMDHENMFWYRQDPGLGLRLIYFSYDVKMKEKGDIPEGYSVSREKKERFSLILESASTNQTSMYLCASRPTGEYKYEQYFGPGTRLTVT.

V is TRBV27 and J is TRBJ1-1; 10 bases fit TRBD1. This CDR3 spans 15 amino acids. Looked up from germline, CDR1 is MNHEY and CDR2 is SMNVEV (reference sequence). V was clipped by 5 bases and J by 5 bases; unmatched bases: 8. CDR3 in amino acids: CASSRGTGESTEAFF. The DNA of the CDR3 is TGTGCCAGCAGTCGCGGGACAGGGGAGAGTACTGAAGCTTTCTTT.

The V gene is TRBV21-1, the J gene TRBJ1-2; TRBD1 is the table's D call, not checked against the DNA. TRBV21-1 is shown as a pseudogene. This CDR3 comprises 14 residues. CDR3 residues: CASSPAGTDDGYTF. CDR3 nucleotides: TGTGCCAGCAGCCCCGCCGGGACAGATGATGGCTACACCTTC.

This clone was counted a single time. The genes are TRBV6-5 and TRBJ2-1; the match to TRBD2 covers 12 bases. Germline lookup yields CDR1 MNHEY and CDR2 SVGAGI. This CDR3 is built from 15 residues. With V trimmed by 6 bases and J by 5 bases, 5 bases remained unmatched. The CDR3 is CASSARTSGNNEQFF. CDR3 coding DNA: TGTGCCAGCAGCGCCCGGACTAGCGGGAACAATGAGCAGTTCTTC.